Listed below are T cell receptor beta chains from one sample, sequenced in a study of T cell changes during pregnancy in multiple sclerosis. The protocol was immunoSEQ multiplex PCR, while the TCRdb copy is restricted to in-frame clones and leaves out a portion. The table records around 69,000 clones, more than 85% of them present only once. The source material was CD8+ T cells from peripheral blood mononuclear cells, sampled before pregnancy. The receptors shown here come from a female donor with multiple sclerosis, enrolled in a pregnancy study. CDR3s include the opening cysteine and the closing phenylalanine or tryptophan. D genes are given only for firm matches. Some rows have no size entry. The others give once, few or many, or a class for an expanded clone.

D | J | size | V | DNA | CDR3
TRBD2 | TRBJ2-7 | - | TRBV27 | TGTGCCAGCAGTTTACGGGCTAGCGGGGGGTTCTCCTACGAGCAGTACTTC | CASSLRASGGFSYEQYF
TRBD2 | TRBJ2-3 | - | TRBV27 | TGTGCCAGCAGGCTCGGGGGGGCTCAAGTCACAGATACGCAGTATTTT | CASRLGGAQVTDTQYF
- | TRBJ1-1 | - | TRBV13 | TGTGCCAGCAGCTTTGGAGACCCAGGGGCGGGCACTGAAGCTTTCTTT | CASSFGDPGAGTEAFF
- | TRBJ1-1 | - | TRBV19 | TGTGCCAGTGGGGTGGACAGCACTGAAGCTTTCTTT | CASGVDSTEAFF
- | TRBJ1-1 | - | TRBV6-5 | TGTGCCAGCAGTTACTCGATCGCGTACACTGAAGCTTTCTTT | CASSYSIAYTEAFF
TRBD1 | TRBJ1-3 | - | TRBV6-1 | TGTGCCAGCAGGGGGACAGGCTCTGGAAACACCATATATTTT | CASRGTGSGNTIYF
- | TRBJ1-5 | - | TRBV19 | TGTGCCAGTAGTTATACAGGGCCACATCAGCCCCAGCATTTT | CASSYTGPHQPQHF
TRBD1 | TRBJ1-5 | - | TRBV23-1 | TGCGCCAGCAGTCAATCGAAAGGACAGGGTGATCAGCCCCAGCATTTT | CASSQSKGQGDQPQHF
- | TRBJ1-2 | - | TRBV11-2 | TGTGCCAGCAGTTACGATACGAGCAGGGGTACCTATGGCTACACCTTC | CASSYDTSRGTYGYTF
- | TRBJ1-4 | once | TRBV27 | TGTGCCAGCAGTTTACAGGGTCCTAATGAAAAACTGTTTTTT | CASSLQGPNEKLFF
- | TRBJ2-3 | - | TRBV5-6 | TGTGCCAGCAGCTTGGCTTCAGATACGCAGTATTTT | CASSLASDTQYF
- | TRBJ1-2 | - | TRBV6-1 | TGTGCCACCCCGCACAGGGTCAGCGGCTACACCTTC | CATPHRVSGYTF
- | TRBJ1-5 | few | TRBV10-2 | TGCGCCAGCAGTGAAACGCGGAGCATCAATCAGCCCCAGCATTTT | CASSETRSINQPQHF
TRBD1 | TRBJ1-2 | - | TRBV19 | TGTGCCAGTAGTTCCTGGGACAGCAACTATGGCTACACCTTC | CASSSWDSNYGYTF
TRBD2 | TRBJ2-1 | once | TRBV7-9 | TGTGCCAGCAGCTTAGGGGCTAGCGGGGTAGACGAGCAGTTCTTC | CASSLGASGVDEQFF
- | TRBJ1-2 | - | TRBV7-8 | TGTGCCAGCACCTCCGGGGGCTATGGCTACACCTTC | CASTSGGYGYTF
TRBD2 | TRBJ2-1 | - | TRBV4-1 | TGCGCCAGCAGCCAAGGAAGTAGCGGGGGGGCGCCGCCTAATGAGCAGTTCTTC | CASSQGSSGGAPPNEQFF
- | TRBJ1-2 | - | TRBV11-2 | TGTGCCAGCAGCCTCGGGGGAGCTAACTATGGCTACACCTTC | CASSLGGANYGYTF
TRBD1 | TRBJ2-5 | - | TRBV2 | TGTGCCAGCAGGGACCCCAAGGGGGCGTACCAAGAGACCCAGTACTTC | CASRDPKGAYQETQYF
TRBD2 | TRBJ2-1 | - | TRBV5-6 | TGTGCCAGCAGCTCCGGGACTAGCGGATTCGATGAGCAGTTCTTC | CASSSGTSGFDEQFF
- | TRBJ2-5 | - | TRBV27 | TGTGCCAGCAGCTGGTCAGGGGTAGAAGAGACCCAGTACTTC | CASSWSGVEETQYF
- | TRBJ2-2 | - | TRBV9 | TGTGCCAGCAGCGTATCGGACAGAAGCACCGGGGAGCTGTTTTTT | CASSVSDRSTGELFF
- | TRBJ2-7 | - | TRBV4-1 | TGCGCCAGCAGCCAAGGTCCAGGGGACACCTACGAGCAGTACTTC | CASSQGPGDTYEQYF
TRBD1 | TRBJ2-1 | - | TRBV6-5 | TGTGCCAGCAGGGGACAGGGTGAGTTCTTC | CASRGQGEFF
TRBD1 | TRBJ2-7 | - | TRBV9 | TGTGCCAGCGGGACAGGAGACGAGCAGTACTTC | CASGTGDEQYF
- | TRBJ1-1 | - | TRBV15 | TGTGCCACCAGCAGAGATCGAGGCACAGGCCGGGAAGCTTTCTTT | CATSRDRGTGREAFF
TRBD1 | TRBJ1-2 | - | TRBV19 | TGTGCCAGTAGTAATTCCGGGACAGAAAACTATGGCTACACCTTC | CASSNSGTENYGYTF
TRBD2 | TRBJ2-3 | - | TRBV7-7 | TGTGCTAGCAGCCGGACTAGCGTCACAGATACGCAGTATTTT | CASSRTSVTDTQYF
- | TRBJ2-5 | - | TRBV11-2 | TGTGCCAGCGGCGAGGATGGAGAGACCCAGTACTTC | CASGEDGETQYF
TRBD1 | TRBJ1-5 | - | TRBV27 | TGTGCCAGCAGCACACAGGGGTCGGGCAATCAGCCCCAGCATTTT | CASSTQGSGNQPQHF
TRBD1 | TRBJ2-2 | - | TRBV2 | TGTGCCAGCATGTGGACAGGGTCTGAAACCGGGGAGCTGTTTTTT | CASMWTGSETGELFF
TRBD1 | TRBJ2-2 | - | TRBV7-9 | TGTGCCAGCAGCCCTCGGACAGGGGGTCACACCGGGGAGCTGTTTTTT | CASSPRTGGHTGELFF
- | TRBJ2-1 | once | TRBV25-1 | TGTGCCAGCAGTGATGTTGGCACCTACAATGAGCAGTTCTTC | CASSDVGTYNEQFF
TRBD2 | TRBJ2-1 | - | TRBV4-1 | TGCGCCAGCAGCCAATCTGAAGCGGGGGCCCTCTACAATGAGCAGTTCTTC | CASSQSEAGALYNEQFF
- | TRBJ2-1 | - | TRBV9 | TGTGCCAGCAGCGTCTCGGCTAGCCCTGAGCAGTTCTTC | CASSVSASPEQFF
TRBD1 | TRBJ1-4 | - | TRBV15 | TGTGCCACCAGCACTAGGACAGGGATGGCTGAAAAACTGTTTTTT | CATSTRTGMAEKLFF
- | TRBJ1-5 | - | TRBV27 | TGTGCCAGCAGTCCCGGGACATCAAGCAATCAGCCCCAGCATTTT | CASSPGTSSNQPQHF
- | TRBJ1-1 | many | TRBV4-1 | TGCGCCAGCAGCCAAGATTTTTTGGAGGGAAACACTGAAGCTTTCTTT | CASSQDFLEGNTEAFF
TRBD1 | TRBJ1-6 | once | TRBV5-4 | TGTGCCAGCAGACCTCAGGGGGCAAACAATTCACCCCTCCACTTT | CASRPQGANNSPLHF
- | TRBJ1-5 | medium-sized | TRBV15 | TGTGCCACCAGCAGGAAGGACCGAAGGGAGAATCAGCCCCAGCATTTT | CATSRKDRRENQPQHF
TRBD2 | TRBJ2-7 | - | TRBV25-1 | TGTGCCAGCTACTCCGGGACTACGTACGAGCAGTACTTC | CASYSGTTYEQYF
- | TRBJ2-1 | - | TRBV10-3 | TGTGCCATCGAGGCGGGTGGTAGTCAATACAATGAGCAGTTCTTC | CAIEAGGSQYNEQFF
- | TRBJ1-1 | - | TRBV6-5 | TGTGCCAGCAGTTACGAGGCACCTGGGGCTTTCTTT | CASSYEAPGAFF
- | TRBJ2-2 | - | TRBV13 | TGTGCCAGCAGCTTAGGCGCGGGAAGCTCTACCGGGGAGCTGTTTTTT | CASSLGAGSSTGELFF
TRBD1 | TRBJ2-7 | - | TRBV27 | TGTGCCAGCAGCCAAACGCGACAGGGCTACGAGCAGTACTTC | CASSQTRQGYEQYF
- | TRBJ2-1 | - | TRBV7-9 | TGTGCCAGCAGCTTTAAAGAGGCCAGACATGAGCAGTTCTTC | CASSFKEARHEQFF
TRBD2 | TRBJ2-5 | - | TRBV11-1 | TGTGCCAGCAGCCCACTAGCGAGCGAGACCCAGTACTTC | CASSPLASETQYF
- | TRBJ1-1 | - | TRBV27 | TGTGCCAGCAAACAGCCGAACACTGAAGCTTTCTTT | CASKQPNTEAFF
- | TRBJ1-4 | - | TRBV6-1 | TGTGCCAGCAGCGAGTTGGGAGGTGAAAAACTGTTTTTT | CASSELGGEKLFF
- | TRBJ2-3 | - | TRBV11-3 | TGTGCCAGCGGGCTACGGGACTCGTCAGATACGCAGTATTTT | CASGLRDSSDTQYF
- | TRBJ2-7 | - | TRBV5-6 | TGTGCCAGCAGTCCGCCAAGCGGCTACGAGCAGTACTTC | CASSPPSGYEQYF
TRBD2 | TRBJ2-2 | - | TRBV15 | TGTGCCACCAGCTCGGGGCTAGCGGTAAACACCGGGGAGCTGTTTTTT | CATSSGLAVNTGELFF
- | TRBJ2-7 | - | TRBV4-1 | TGCGCCAGCAGCCCCGCAGAGGCCTACGAGCAGTACTTC | CASSPAEAYEQYF
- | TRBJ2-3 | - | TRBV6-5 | TGTGCCAGCACCCGCTTGTCAGGGGATACGCAGTATTTT | CASTRLSGDTQYF
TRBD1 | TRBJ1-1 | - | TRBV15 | TGTGCCACCAGCAGGGACAGGGCAGGCTCCGAAGCTTTCTTT | CATSRDRAGSEAFF
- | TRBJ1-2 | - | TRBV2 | TGTGCCAGCAGTGAAGGTCTCCCAGGGGCGAACTATGGCTACACCTTC | CASSEGLPGANYGYTF
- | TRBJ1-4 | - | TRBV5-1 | TGCGCCAGCAGCTTGGCGGGGTCAACTAATGAAAAACTGTTTTTT | CASSLAGSTNEKLFF